The 2 T cell receptor beta chains below all came from one sample that was sequenced in a study of sequential checkpoint blockade in melanoma (dated by TCRdb to about 2019). Sample treatment or condition, as interpreted from the label and publication: randomized to nivolumab then ipilimumab (arm A) or the reverse (arm B). Library method: the immunoSEQ multiplex PCR assay. Sourced from immuneACCESS, this table was stored by TCRdb with only in-frame sequences that have V and J called. A share of the clones is absent; for the studies checked, an unresolved V gene accounts for under half, and the remainder has no known explanation. The sample includes tens of thousands of clones, with roughly a third observed a single time. The ten largest clones capture about 1.6% of the sample. Sample: tumor tissue (inferred from file names), taken from a patient given nivolumab and ipilimumab in sequence. All receptors come from a human donor with melanoma.

Points on this clone: At one boundary the junction diverges from the germline segment, which might be a read error. The chain couples TRBV6-8 to TRBJ1-1, with a tentative D call TRBD1 (6 bases). In germline, CDR1 is MNHGY, CDR2 SAAAGT. This CDR3 comprises 19 residues. Here the CDR3 DNA reads TGTGCCATCAGTCCCCTTGGGATGAATCAAGTGAGGGGGGGAACTGAAGCTTTCTTT. Encoded protein: CAISPLGMNQVRGGTEAFF.

The CDR3 DNA reads as TGCAGCGCCGTAGGGACAGGGGCTGGAAACACCATATATTTT. Residues: CSAVGTGAGNTIYF. This rearrangement joins TRBV29-1 to TRBJ1-3, with 10 positions matching TRBD1. Germline trimming cut 7 bases from V and 2 bases from J; bases unmatched to any gene: 5. Looked up from germline, CDR1 is SQVTM and CDR2 is ANQGSEA. CDR3 length: 14 amino acids.